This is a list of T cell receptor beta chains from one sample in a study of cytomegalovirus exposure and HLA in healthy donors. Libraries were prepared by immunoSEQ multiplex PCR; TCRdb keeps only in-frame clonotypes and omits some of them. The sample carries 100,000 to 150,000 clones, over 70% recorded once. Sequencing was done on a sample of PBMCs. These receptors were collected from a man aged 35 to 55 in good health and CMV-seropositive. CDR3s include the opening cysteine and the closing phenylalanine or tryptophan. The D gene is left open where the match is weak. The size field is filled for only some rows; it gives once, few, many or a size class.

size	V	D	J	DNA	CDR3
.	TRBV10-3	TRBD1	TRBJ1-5	TGTGCCATCTCTCCGGGACAGGGAAGGCAGCCCCAGCATTTT	CAISPGQGRQPQHF
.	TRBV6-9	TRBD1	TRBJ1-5	TGTGCCAGCACCTATCGGGACAGATGGGCTCAGCCCCAGCATTTT	CASTYRDRWAQPQHF
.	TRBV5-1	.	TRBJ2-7	TGCGCCAGCAGCTTGGTAGCGGACGAGCAGTACTTC	CASSLVADEQYF
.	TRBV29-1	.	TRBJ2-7	TGCAGCGTTGTAGGCAGGGGTTTACACGAGCAGTACTTC	CSVVGRGLHEQYF
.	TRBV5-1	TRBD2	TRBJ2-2	TGCGCCAGCAGCTCGGGGGGGCCCGGGGAGCTGTTTTTT	CASSSGGPGELFF
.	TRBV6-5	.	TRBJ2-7	TGTGCCAGCAGAAGTAGCTCCTACGAGCAGTACTTC	CASRSSSYEQYF
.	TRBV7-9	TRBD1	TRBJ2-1	TGTGCCAGCAGCTCAGGGACAGATGCATACAATGAGCAGTTCTTC	CASSSGTDAYNEQFF
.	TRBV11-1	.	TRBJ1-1	TGTGCCAGCAGCCCCAGAAGACAGAGCTCAAACACTGAAGCTTTCTTT	CASSPRRQSSNTEAFF
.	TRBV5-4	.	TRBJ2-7	TGTGCCAGCAGCCATGCGGACAGTTACGAGCAGTACTTC	CASSHADSYEQYF
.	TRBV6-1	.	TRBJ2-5	TGTGCCAGCAGTCTTATACCGACAGGACAAGAGACCCAGTACTTC	CASSLIPTGQETQYF
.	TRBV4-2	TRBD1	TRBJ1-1	TGTGCCAGCAGCCGAGGGGACAGCGATGTGAACACTGAAGCTTTCTTT	CASSRGDSDVNTEAFF
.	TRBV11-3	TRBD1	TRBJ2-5	TGTGCCAGCAGCAACAGGGGAAAGTCCTCCGGGACCCAGTACTTC	CASSNRGKSSGTQYF
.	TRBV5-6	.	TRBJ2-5	TGTGCCAGCAGCCTAGGAGGAGGCGCCCCTCGGGAGACCCAGTACTTC	CASSLGGGAPRETQYF
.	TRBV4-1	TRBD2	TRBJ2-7	TGCGCCAGCAGCCAGGCACCAGCGGGAGGATTTTCGGGGCAGTACTTC	CASSQAPAGGFSGQYF
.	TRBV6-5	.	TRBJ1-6	TGTGCCAGCATCTCCCAGTCGGGGAATTCACCCCTCCACTTT	CASISQSGNSPLHF
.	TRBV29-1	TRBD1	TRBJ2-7	TGCAGCGTGGCGACAGGGACCTACGAGCAGTACTTC	CSVATGTYEQYF
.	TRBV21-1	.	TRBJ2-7	TGTGCCAGCCAGGGGGGGACAGGCTCCTACGAGCAGTACTTC	CASQGGTGSYEQYF
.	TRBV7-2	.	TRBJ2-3	TGTGCCAGCAGCTTTGGTGTAACAGGCACAGATACGCAGTATTTT	CASSFGVTGTDTQYF
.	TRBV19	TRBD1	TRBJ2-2	TGTGCCAGTTGGGACAGGAGGAACACCGGGGAGCTGTTTTTT	CASWDRRNTGELFF
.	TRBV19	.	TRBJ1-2	TGTGCCAGTAGTATAAGAGCCAGGGACTATGGCTACACCTTC	CASSIRARDYGYTF
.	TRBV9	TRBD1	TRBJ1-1	TGTGCCAGCAGCGTAGCGGGGACAGGGGTCGGAGAAAAAGCTTTCTTT	CASSVAGTGVGEKAFF
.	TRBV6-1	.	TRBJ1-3	TGTGCCAGCAGTGAAGCTCACTGGAGCTCTGGAAACACCATATATTTT	CASSEAHWSSGNTIYF
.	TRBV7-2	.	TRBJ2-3	TGTGCCAGCAGCTTTGGCTTGCTAGAGGCAGATACGCAGTATTTT	CASSFGLLEADTQYF
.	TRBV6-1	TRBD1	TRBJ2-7	TGTGCCAGCCGGCGGATCAGGGGGACCTACGAGCAGTACTTC	CASRRIRGTYEQYF
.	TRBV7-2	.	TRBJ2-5	TGTGCCAGCAGCTTAGCAGGGGTGGTGGCCCAGTACTTC	CASSLAGVVAQYF
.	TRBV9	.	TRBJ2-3	TGTGCCAGCAGCGTTATTAGCGGCACAGATACGCAGTATTTT	CASSVISGTDTQYF
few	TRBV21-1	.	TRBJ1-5	TGTGCCAGCAGCGTCCCCTTTACCGCCTGGACAGGGGATCAGCCCCAGCATTTT	CASSVPFTAWTGDQPQHF
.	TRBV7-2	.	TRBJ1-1	TGTGCCAGCAGCTTAGAGGAGTCCATGAACACTGAAGCTTTCTTT	CASSLEESMNTEAFF
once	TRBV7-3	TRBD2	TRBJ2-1	TGTGCCAGCAGCTCACTAGCGGCCGTCAGCCCCAATGAGCAGTTCTTC	CASSSLAAVSPNEQFF
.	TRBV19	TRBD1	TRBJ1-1	TGTGCCAGTACAGGGGGTAGGACTGAAGCTTTCTTT	CASTGGRTEAFF
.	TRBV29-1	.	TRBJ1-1	TGTCTGGGGGGGGAGGACACTGAAGCTTTCTTT	CLGGEDTEAFF
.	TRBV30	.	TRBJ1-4	TGTGTCTGGAGTCGGGGGACGGCTAATGAAAAACTGTTTTTT	CVWSRGTANEKLFF
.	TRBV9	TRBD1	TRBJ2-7	TGTGCCAGCAGCCCGGGACAGAGCAACTACGAGCAGTACTTC	CASSPGQSNYEQYF
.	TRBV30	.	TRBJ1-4	TGTGCCTGGAAACAGGGCCCTAATGAAAAACTGTTTTTT	CAWKQGPNEKLFF
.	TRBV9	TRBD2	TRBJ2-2	TGTGCCAGCAACACCGGGAGGACGAACACCGGGGAGCTGTTTTTT	CASNTGRTNTGELFF
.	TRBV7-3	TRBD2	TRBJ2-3	TGTGCCAGCAGCTTAAGACTAGCGGGAGTCCCTTCAGATACGCAGTATTTT	CASSLRLAGVPSDTQYF
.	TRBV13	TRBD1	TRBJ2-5	TGTGCCAGCAGCTTGGGGACAGACCAAGAGACCCAGTACTTC	CASSLGTDQETQYF
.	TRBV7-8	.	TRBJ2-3	TGTGCCAGCAGCCCGACTACCACAGATACGCAGTATTTT	CASSPTTTDTQYF
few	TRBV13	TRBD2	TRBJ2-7	TGTGCCAGCAGCAAGCCGGGAGGCTCCTACGAGCAGTACTTC	CASSKPGGSYEQYF
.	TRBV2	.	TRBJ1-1	TGTGCCAGCGGTGAAAAATGGACACGTCACGGAGAAGCTTTCTTT	CASGEKWTRHGEAFF
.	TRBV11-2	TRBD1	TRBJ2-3	TGTGCCAGCAGTTTACAGGGGGCAAGGACGCAGTATTTT	CASSLQGARTQYF
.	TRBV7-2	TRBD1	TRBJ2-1	TGTGCCAGCAGCCATGGGACAGACCCTTACAATGAGCAGTTCTTC	CASSHGTDPYNEQFF
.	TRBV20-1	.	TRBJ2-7	TGCAGTGCTAGGGCCCAGGGGAACAAGTACTTC	CSARAQGNKYF
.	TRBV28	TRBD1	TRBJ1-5	TGTGCCAGCAGTCCAGACAGGGCTGGCAATCAGCCCCAGCATTTT	CASSPDRAGNQPQHF
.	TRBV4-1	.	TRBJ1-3	TGCGCCAGCAGCCATCTCTTCAGCGTTATTGGGAACACCATATATTTT	CASSHLFSVIGNTIYF
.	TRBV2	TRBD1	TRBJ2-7	TGTGCCAGCAGTACCAGGGGGAACTACGAGCAGTACTTC	CASSTRGNYEQYF
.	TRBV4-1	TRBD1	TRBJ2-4	TGCGCCAGCAGCCAAGACAGGGGGCCTGTAAACATTCAGTACTTC	CASSQDRGPVNIQYF
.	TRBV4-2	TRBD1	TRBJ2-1	TGTGCCAGCAGCCGAGGGGGCAGTAGGACGAATGAGCAGTTCTTC	CASSRGGSRTNEQFF
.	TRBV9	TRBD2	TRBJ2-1	TGTGCCAGCAGCCCTAGAGCGGGAGAACAGAATGAGCAGTTCTTC	CASSPRAGEQNEQFF
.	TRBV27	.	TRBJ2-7	TGTGCCAGCAGTTTACCCCCCCTCTACGAGCAGTACTTC	CASSLPPLYEQYF
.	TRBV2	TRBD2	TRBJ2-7	TGTGCCAGCACCCTACTAGGGACTAGCGGGAGGTCCGGATCCTACGAGCAGTACTTC	CASTLLGTSGRSGSYEQYF
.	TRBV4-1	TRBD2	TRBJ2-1	TGCGCCAGCAGCCAAGCCCCTAGCGGGAGATCCTACAATGAGCAGTTCTTC	CASSQAPSGRSYNEQFF
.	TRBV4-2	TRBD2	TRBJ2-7	TGTGCCAGCAGCCCTAGGACTAGCGACAACGAGCAGTACTTC	CASSPRTSDNEQYF
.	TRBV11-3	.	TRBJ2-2	TGTGCCAGCAGCAGGTCGGGGACCGGGGAGCTGTTTTTT	CASSRSGTGELFF
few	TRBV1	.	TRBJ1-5	TGCACCAGCAGCCAAGAGGGGGGGGATCAGCCCCAGCATTTT	CTSSQEGGDQPQHF
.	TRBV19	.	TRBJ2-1	TGTGCCAGTAGTATAGATTTTGGAGACAATGAGCAGTTCTTC	CASSIDFGDNEQFF
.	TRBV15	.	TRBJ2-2	TGTGCCACCAGCAGAGATCGGACCGGGGAGCTGTTTTTT	CATSRDRTGELFF
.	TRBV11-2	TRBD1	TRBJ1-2	TGTGCCAGCAGCTCCAACCGGGACAGGGTCGGCTACACCTTC	CASSSNRDRVGYTF
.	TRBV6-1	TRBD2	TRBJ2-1	TGTGCCAGCAGTGTTGCCGGGACTAGCGGGGGTAATGAGCAGTTCTTC	CASSVAGTSGGNEQFF
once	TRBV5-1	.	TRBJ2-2	TGCGCCAGCAGCTTGGTGGAGGGTAGGACCGGGGAGCTGTTTTTT	CASSLVEGRTGELFF